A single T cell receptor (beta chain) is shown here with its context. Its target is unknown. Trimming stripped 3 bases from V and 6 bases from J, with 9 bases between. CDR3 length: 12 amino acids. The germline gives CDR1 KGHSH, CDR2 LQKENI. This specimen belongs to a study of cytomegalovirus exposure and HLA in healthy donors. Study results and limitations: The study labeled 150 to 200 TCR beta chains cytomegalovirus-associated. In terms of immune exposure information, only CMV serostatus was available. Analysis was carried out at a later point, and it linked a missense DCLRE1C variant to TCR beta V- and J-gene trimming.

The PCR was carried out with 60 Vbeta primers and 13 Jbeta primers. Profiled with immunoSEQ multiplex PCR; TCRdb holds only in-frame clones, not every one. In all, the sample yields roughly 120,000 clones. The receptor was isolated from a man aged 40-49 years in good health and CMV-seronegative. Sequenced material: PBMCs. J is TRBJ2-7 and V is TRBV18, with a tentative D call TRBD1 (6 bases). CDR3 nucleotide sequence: TGTGCCAGCTCACCCGACAGGACCGAGCAGTACTTC. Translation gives CASSPDRTEQYF.